One and the same sample provided the 11 T cell receptor beta chains below, sequenced in a study of T-cell memory formation after mild COVID-19. TCRdb recomputed calls from the 5' RACE reads with MiXCR, one row per CDR3 protein. The sample has about 560,000 distinct CDR3 sequences, 17% seen once. The sample was PBMCs or a T cell subset sorted from them (not recorded which). The receptor source for this set is an adult woman who had mild COVID-19 (a few samples of this study predate the infection). Cell type and time point are not known.

This sequence joins TRBV5-4 and TRBJ2-1; TRBD2 aligns across 12 bases. Germline V gene data show CDR1 as SGHNT and CDR2 as YYREEE (reference sequence). The CDR3 is 15 amino acids. J lost 6 bases, V lost 3 bases, and 4 bases had no gene match. CDR3 DNA sequence: TGTGCCAGCAGCTCGGGACTAGCGGGTTTCAATGAGCAGTTCTTC. Encoded protein: CASSSGLAGFNEQFF.

There are a few counts of this clonotype. The chain employs TRBV14 and TRBJ2-1; a possible D gene is TRBD2 (6 bases). The CDR3 runs to 15 residues. Germline V gene lookup returns CDR1 SGHDN and CDR2 FVKESK. V lost 5 bases and J 8 bases, leaving 19 bases between the germline ends. CDR3 in DNA: TGTGCCAGCAGCAATTTCCGGGGGTCTCGCGATGAGCAGTTCTTC. It is translated as CASSNFRGSRDEQFF.

This clonotype occurred a few times. V and J are TRBV29-1 and TRBJ2-3; D call uncertain. V dropped 4 bases and J dropped 2 bases, with 7 bases sitting between them. Germline V gene lookup returns CDR1 SQVTM and CDR2 ANQGSEA. The CDR3 totals 12 residues. The CDR3 loop is CSVVGFTDTQYF. CDR3 bases: TGCAGCGTTGTCGGATTCACAGATACGCAGTATTTT.

This clonotype was picked up a small number of times. The V and J genes are TRBV6-5 and TRBJ1-6, with D unclear. The V end was cut by 6 bases, the J end by 10 bases, with 16 bases between. This CDR3 comprises 14 residues. From germline, CDR1 is MNHEY and CDR2 SVGAGI. The CDR3 DNA reads as TGTGCCAGCAGCCCCCGAGGCGGGTACTCACCCCTCCACTTT. Amino acid sequence: CASSPRGGYSPLHF.

In this sample, this clonotype turned up a few times. V and J are TRBV29-1 and TRBJ2-2; no clear D. V was shortened by 2 bases and J by 2 bases, with 6 bases between the two germline ends. Germline CDR1 is SQVTM and CDR2 is ANQGSEA. The CDR3 is made up of 13 amino acids. Here the CDR3 DNA reads TGCAGCGTTGAAATACAAAACACCGGGGAGCTGTTTTTT. This codes for CSVEIQNTGELFF.

This chain links TRBV6-1 with TRBJ2-5; 7 nucleotides match TRBD1. V dropped 5 bases and J dropped 2; count of bases not matched to a gene: 20. The CDR3 is 19 amino acids. Germline loops: CDR1 MNHNS, CDR2 SASEGT. This CDR3 reads CASSTGVLSQAALQETQYF. The CDR3 bases are TGTGCCAGCAGTACAGGGGTCCTCTCGCAAGCGGCCTTACAAGAGACCCAGTACTTC.

This sequence joins TRBV5-5 and TRBJ1-1, with 8 bases identical to TRBD1. The CDR3 loop spans 15 amino acids. After removal of 2 bases from V and 4 bases from J, the junction contained 7 bases not matched to a gene. The germline CDR1 and CDR2 sequences are SGHKS and YYEKEE (reference sequence). CDR3 region: CASSLQGVRGTEAFF. The CDR3 DNA follows: TGTGCCAGCAGCTTACAGGGGGTGAGAGGCACTGAAGCTTTCTTT.

The CDR3 coding sequence is TGTGCCAGCAGTTACATGGGGGGACCTAATTCACCCCTCCACTTT. Its translation: CASSYMGGPNSPLHF. The chain is built from TRBV6-6 and TRBJ1-6; D perhaps matches TRBD1 (5 bases). The CDR3 covers 15 residues. Trimming shortened V by 2 bases and J by 6 bases, and 11 bases separated the two germline ends. Germline V CDR1 and CDR2: MNHNY, SVGAGI (reference sequence).

A few counts support this clonotype. One end of the junction varies from germline; a read error may be responsible. The genes are TRBV20-1 and TRBJ1-2, with D perhaps TRBD1 (6 bases). There are 10 residues in the CDR3. The germline V gene has CDR1 DFQATT and CDR2 SNEGSKA (reference sequence). The CDR3 bases are TGCAGTGCCCATGGGGGCCTCAAAGGTTTC. Translating it yields CSAHGGLKGF.

This clonotype was observed a few times. The rearrangement uses TRBV7-9 and TRBJ2-1, with D maybe TRBD2 (5 bases). The germline V and J ends were trimmed by 5 bases and 2 bases, with 16 bases remaining between them. The length of the CDR3 is 16 residues. Germline V gene lookup returns CDR1 SEHNR and CDR2 FQNEAQ (reference sequence). This chain's CDR3 is CASSQAPVGTYNEQFF. DNA of the CDR3: TGTGCCAGCAGCCAGGCCCCAGTCGGGACCTACAATGAGCAGTTCTTC.

This clonotype was picked up a small number of times. The chain joins TRBV9 to TRBJ2-2; 8 bases align to TRBD2. Germline CDR1 reads SGDLS; CDR2 reads YYNGEE. Trimming cost V 3 bases and J 2 bases; bases outside gene matches: 3. The CDR3 loop spans 15 amino acids. The CDR3 nucleotides are TGTGCCAGCAGCGGTAGCGGGGTAAACACCGGGGAGCTGTTTTTT. The encoded protein is CASSGSGVNTGELFF.